These 16 T cell receptor beta chains originate from one sample sequenced in a study of post-analysis software for immune sequencing data. The study, taken as a whole, reports: TRBV5-6, TRBV5-1 and TRBV20-1 belonged to a set of about five TRBV segments that were more frequent in patients than controls.

No antigens are known for them. Unique molecular identifiers had been added to the TCR beta cDNA libraries. TCRdb redid the calling of the PCR reads with MiXCR, one entry per CDR3 protein. The sample includes about 460,000 distinct CDR3 sequences, roughly 45% of them seen just once. The specimen sequenced was blood. The receptors come from a girl between 5 and 17 years old with multiple sclerosis.

The chain recombines TRBV7-2 with TRBJ2-1, with 12 bases aligning to TRBD2. Germline values: CDR1 SGHTA, CDR2 FQGNSA. This CDR3 comprises 15 residues. V gave up 5 bases and J gave up 7 bases; unmatched junction bases: 6. Here the CDR3 DNA reads TGTGCCAGCAGCGCGACTAGCGGGAGTTTGAATGAGCAGTTCTTC. It yields the protein CASSATSGSLNEQFF.

The chain joins TRBV29-1 to TRBJ2-7; possibly TRBD1 for D (5 bases). Germline loops: CDR1 SQVTM, CDR2 ANQGSEA. Trimming took 7 bases from V and 4 from J, leaving 14 bases between them. This CDR3 has 12 amino acids. CDR3: CSALQEAYEQYF. CDR3 bases: TGCAGCGCGTTACAGGAAGCTTACGAGCAGTACTTC.

This clonotype was seen a few times. The chain joins TRBV20-1 to TRBJ2-7; 7 nucleotides align to TRBD1. V was pared by 5 bases and J by 0 bases, with 4 bases of the junction left unmatched. CDR1 is DFQATT, CDR2 SNEGSKA, per germline (reference sequence). There are 13 residues in the CDR3. The CDR3 coding sequence is TGCAGTGCTCCAGACAGGGTCTCCTACGAGCAGTACTTC. This gives the protein CSAPDRVSYEQYF.

The V gene is TRBV5-1, the J gene TRBJ2-5, with 8 bases fitting TRBD2. The length of the CDR3 is 16 residues. Germline values: CDR1 SGHRS, CDR2 YFSETQ. The V and J ends lost 0 bases and 4 bases, in that order; junction bases with no gene match: 8. The CDR3 bases are TGCGCCAGCAGCTTGGGGGTAGCGGGGATTTCAGAGACCCAGTACTTC. The encoded protein is CASSLGVAGISETQYF.

The V and J genes are TRBV7-9 and TRBJ2-6, with 7 nucleotides matching TRBD2. The V gene's germline CDR1 is SEHNR and CDR2 FQNEAQ (reference sequence). Trimming removed 0 bases from V and 0 bases from J; junction bases left unmatched: 5. The CDR3 has 18 residues. The CDR3, as DNA: TGTGCCAGCAGCTTAGCTGGACTAGTCCTCTCTGGGGCCAACGTCCTGACTTTC. Translated, it gives CASSLAGLVLSGANVLTF.

This clonotype has a handful of counts. The gene calls are TRBV11-2 and TRBJ1-1; a weak D match, TRBD1 (5 bases). This CDR3 has 14 residues. Trimming left V 1 base short and J 4 bases short, with 10 bases between. In germline, CDR1 is SGHAT, CDR2 FQNNGV. The chain's CDR3 is CASSLVGEGTEAFF. The CDR3 region has the DNA TGTGCCAGCAGCTTAGTAGGGGAGGGCACTGAAGCTTTCTTT.

This clonotype was detected only once. The chain is built from TRBV5-1 and TRBJ2-5; D uncertain. The CDR3 is made up of 15 amino acids. Germline V gene data show CDR1 as SGHRS and CDR2 as YFSETQ. V lost 2 bases to trimming and J lost 1 base, with 12 bases between them. CDR3 DNA sequence: TGCGCCAGCAGCTTAACCCGCTTAACCCAAGAGACCCAGTACTTC. This codes for CASSLTRLTQETQYF. Drawing the rest from reference TRBV5-1 and TRBJ2-5, the complete variable domain is KAGVTQTPRYLIKTRGQQVTLSCSPISGHRSVSWYQQTPGQGLQFLFEYFSETQRNKGNFPGRFSGRQFSNSRSEMNVSTLELGDSALYLCASSLTRLTQETQYFGPGTRLLVL.

This sequence joins TRBV25-1 and TRBJ1-2; D is possibly TRBD1 (5 bases). The CDR3 contains 13 residues. V lost 4 bases and J 8 bases, leaving 14 bases between the germline ends. Germline assignment: CDR1 MGHDK and CDR2 SYGVNS. The CDR3 protein is CASSGGAVRGYTF. DNA of the CDR3: TGTGCCAGCAGTGGTGGGGCAGTCCGGGGCTACACCTTC.

The chain carries TRBV2 and TRBJ2-3; no clear D. This CDR3 is 13 amino acids long. Germline V gene sequence: CDR1 SNHLY, CDR2 FYNNEI. The V end was cut by 1 base, the J end by 1 base, with 3 bases between. The CDR3 spells CASSEVGTDTQYF. The CDR3 coding sequence is TGTGCCAGCAGTGAAGTAGGCACAGATACGCAGTATTTT.

The rearrangement joins TRBV27 to TRBJ2-7; 8 bases are a match to TRBD2. The germline V gene has CDR1 MNHEY and CDR2 SMNVEV (reference sequence). The CDR3 has 16 amino acids. V lost 9 bases and J lost 2; bases outside the gene matches: 15. CDR3 nucleotide sequence: TGTGCCAGTGGAGGGTTCTTGGCGGGAGGCCCCTACGAGCAGTACTTC. Translated, it gives CASGGFLAGGPYEQYF.

This clonotype was recorded a few times. The chain employs TRBV6-1 and TRBJ1-1, with D hard to call. CDR1 MNHNS and CDR2 SASEGT come from the germline V gene. Trimming cost V 0 bases and J 7 bases, with 9 bases left between them. The CDR3 is 13 residues long. This chain's CDR3 is CASSEALDNEAFF. The DNA of the CDR3 is TGTGCCAGCAGTGAAGCGCTTGACAATGAAGCTTTCTTT.

This chain connects TRBV20-1 to TRBJ2-4; D may match TRBD1 or TRBD2 (5 bases each). The assigned J gene may be wrong: the sequence end matches TRBJ2-7 better. CDR3 size: 16 residues. Germline V gene data show CDR1 as DFQATT and CDR2 as SNEGSKA (reference sequence). CDR3 protein: CSARDLRGQGEYEQYF. In DNA, the CDR3 is TGCAGTGCTAGAGACCTCCGCGGGCAGGGAGAGTACGAGCAGTACTTC.

The chain employs TRBV10-3 and TRBJ2-1, with TRBD2 identical over 9 bases. CDR1 is ENHRY, CDR2 SYGVKD, per germline. The CDR3 runs 14 residues. Trimming at V came to 6 bases and at J to 3 bases, leaving 3 bases not matched to a gene. The CDR3 DNA reads TGTGCCATCAGCTTAGCGGGAGACTACAATGAGCAGTTCTTC. Translating gives CAISLAGDYNEQFF.

V is TRBV7-3 and J is TRBJ2-1; TRBD2 agrees at 8 bases. In germline, CDR1 is SGHTA, CDR2 FQGTGA. V was pared by 5 bases and J by 6 bases, with 9 bases of the junction left unmatched. The CDR3 consists of 15 residues. CDR3 sequence: CASSPGTSKINEQFF. The CDR3 bases are TGTGCCAGCAGCCCCGGGACTAGTAAGATCAATGAGCAGTTCTTC.

V gene TRBV9 combines with J gene TRBJ2-3, with unresolved D. Trimming cost V 3 bases and J 0 bases, with 5 bases left between them. Germline CDR1 and CDR2: SGDLS and YYNGEE. The CDR3 covers 13 residues. The CDR3 protein is CASSAVSTDTQYF. The DNA of the CDR3 is TGTGCCAGCAGCGCAGTAAGCACAGATACGCAGTATTTT.

This clonotype was counted at least ten times. V usage is TRBV27 and J usage is TRBJ1-1; 7 bases map to TRBD1. The CDR3 loop spans 14 amino acids. After removal of 5 bases from V and 1 base from J, the junction contained 4 bases not matched to a gene. Germline V gene sequence: CDR1 MNHEY, CDR2 SMNVEV (reference sequence). The CDR3 DNA is TGTGCCAGCAGTCGAAACAGGGGGAACACTGAAGCTTTCTTT. Amino acids: CASSRNRGNTEAFF.